This T cell receptor (beta chain) was captured by sequencing in a study of response to subunit inactivated influenza vaccine. Trimming removed 0 bases from V and 3 bases from J, with 10 bases in between. This CDR3 contains 15 residues. CDR1 and CDR2 from the germline V gene are SGHDT and YYEEEE. This clonotype was recorded at least ten times. From the RT-PCR reads, TCRdb called clonotypes with MiXCR, one entry per CDR3 protein. This sample has some 540,000 distinct CDR3 sequences, with around a quarter found just once. A further study also used this sample, focusing on T cells expressing NK-cell markers. That source reports: UMI-tagged 5'RACE template switching yielded the TCR beta cDNA. For several donors, these clonotypes were likewise the leading ones in the CD3+CD56-NKG2C+ fraction.

The sequencing used CD4+ T cells sorted from PBMCs, collected about 12 days after vaccination. The rearrangement links TRBV5-6 to TRBJ2-1; D call uncertain. This TCR came from a man aged 45-65 years who received an inactivated influenza vaccine. The CDR3 reads CASSLVPGLYNEQFF. CDR3 in DNA: TGTGCCAGCAGCTTGGTGCCGGGCCTCTACAATGAGCAGTTCTTC.